This entry is about one T cell receptor beta chain. Its cognate antigen is unknown. The data were taken from a study of vaccination effects on CD4 cells after COVID-19. The CDR3 is 14 residues long. V gave up 7 bases and J gave up 2 bases, with 12 bases separating them. The germline V gene has CDR1 SNHLY and CDR2 FYNNEI. The method was immunoSEQ multiplex PCR; TCRdb's version includes in-frame clones alone and lacks a portion of them. The profile covers 35,000 to 55,000 clones, with over 65% appearing a single time and roughly 3.6% taken by the ten largest. Following culture for around 10 days, CD4+ T cells were isolated. This person caught SARS-CoV-2 sometime from March to December 2020, and PCR testing confirmed the infection. Participants each got two BNT162b2 or mRNA-1273 vaccine doses.

Sequenced here: CD4+ T cells from PBMCs cultured without peptide, sampled after COVID-19 vaccination. The origin of this receptor is a human donor who had a prior SARS-CoV-2 infection. The V call is TRBV2, the J call TRBJ2-1, with D tentatively TRBD1 (5 bases). The CDR3, as DNA: TGTGCCAGCACCCCCCAGGGTGCCTACAATGAGCAGTTCTTC. Translated, it gives CASTPQGAYNEQFF. Looking up the rest from reference TRBV2 and TRBJ2-1 gives the full variable domain: EPEVTQTPSHQVTQMGQEVILRCVPISNHLYFYWYRQILGQKVEFLVSFYNNEISEKSEIFDDQFSVERPDGSNFTLKIRSTKLEDSAMYFCASTPQGAYNEQFFGPGTRLTVL.